This TCR beta chain comes out of a study of cytomegalovirus exposure and HLA in healthy donors. Study-wide findings and caveats: Analyzed later, most CMV-associated TCR beta chains appeared HLA-restricted.

Details on this clone: Its antigen is not known.

Germline V gene lookup returns CDR1 SGDLS and CDR2 YYNGEE. After removal of 0 bases from V and 6 bases from J, the junction contained 5 bases not matched to a gene. The CDR3 covers 15 residues. The PCR contained 60 Vbeta and 13 Jbeta primers. The repertoire was sequenced with immunoSEQ multiplex PCR; TCRdb's copy has only in-frame clones and lacks some. The sample shows fewer than 200,000 clones, roughly four fifths of them seen only once. The rearrangement uses TRBV9 and TRBJ2-3, with 9 bases fitting TRBD2. Sequenced: PBMCs. The sequence derives from a man aged 35 to 55 in good health and CMV-seropositive. The CDR3 DNA is TGTGCCAGCAGCGTAGTAGCGGGGGAGCAGGATACGCAGTATTTT. Residues: CASSVVAGEQDTQYF.